This TCR beta chain was profiled in a study of cytomegalovirus exposure and HLA in healthy donors (dated by TCRdb to the late 2010s). Context from the whole study: According to an earlier analysis of 550 to 700 of the donors, 150 million to 200 million T cells yielded roughly 100 million unique TCR beta sequences and roughly 280 Gb of sequence data. To predict cytomegalovirus infection status, the study combined high-throughput TCR immunosequencing, statistical association of individual TCRs with disease status, and machine learning. An early release covering around 630 HLA-typed donors comprised approximately 300 gigabases of sequencing data and approximately 85 million unique TCR sequences. A later analysis re-examined previously published TCR beta repertoires from roughly 650 donors and added high-resolution HLA genotyping to investigate patterns of TCR occurrence. The genetic ancestry cluster associated with self-reported Caucasian donors included 65% to 90% of the roughly 380 genotyped donors. Among 398 genotyped donors of the cohort, an average of roughly 230,000 unique TCR beta nucleotide sequences was sequenced per donor, of which about 19% were non-productive. Rather than using new phenotypic data, the later analysis identified candidate immune exposures from TCR beta sequences and from how often those sequences occurred across donors. Along with the approximately 620-subject first cohort, a separate validation cohort of 120 different subjects was used. The study used immunosequencing to profile the T cell repertoires of approximately 690 subjects and linked those repertoires to cytomegalovirus serostatus. To decide whether each TCR beta V gene segment behaved as functional or pseudogenic, an earlier analysis of some 540 of the donors relied on high-throughput TCR beta sequencing. The aim of the study was to test whether cataloging public T cell receptors could identify signatures of past pathogen exposure. All discovery cohort repertoires had been generated on a single sequencing platform. The number of donors typed differed by locus, with 629-630 for A, B, C, DRB1 and DQB1, 522 for DQA1, about 610 for DPA1, and approximately 470 for DPB1. HLA typing covered class I and class II loci at four-digit resolution. Donor age, sex, ethnicity and CMV serostatus were compiled alongside the repertoire data. Because of strong linkage in the cohort, roughly 5 DR-DQ haplotypes were treated as single units for association and clustering. In a later genetic analysis, genome-wide SNP genotypes for about 55% of the roughly 670 donors were used, and that subset was treated as a discovery cohort. Beyond this particular receptor, the publication reports: While some public TCRs were present in many individuals, most TCR sequences turned up only very rarely across donors. In a later analysis, several top co-occurrence clusters were reported to appear linked to parvovirus B19, influenza, CMV and Epstein-Barr virus. A further reported finding was that TCR beta sequences accurately predicted the HLA-A and HLA-B alleles for most subjects in the first cohort. In an earlier analysis of several hundred of the donors, most TCR beta V segments were observed in productive rearrangements about 87% or about 30% of the time, broadly matching IMGT annotations. In a later analysis, HLA-associated TCR beta chains were found to be more clonally expanded and to have lower generation probabilities than equally common non-associated chains. A later analysis found that most CMV-associated TCR beta chains appeared HLA-restricted, with HLA associations seemingly driven largely by CMV exposure. A few of the identified cytomegalovirus-associated TCR beta chains were confirmed in vitro to be specific for cytomegalovirus antigens. In a later genetic analysis, a missense DCLRE1C variant was associated with V-gene and J-gene trimming of TCR beta chains, and the association was replicated in an independent cohort. According to the authors, the approach could potentially be generalized to other disease states and immunological phenotypes. A cluster of highly shared sequence variants was judged likely to represent a technical artifact of the sequencing pipeline. At a false discovery rate of 0.05, a later analysis linked 15,000 to 20,000 TCR beta sequences to specific HLA alleles. Assigning TCR associations to individual alleles was difficult when HLA alleles, especially DR and DQ, strongly co-occurred. A later analysis found that TCR association rates varied across HLA loci, with DRB1 alleles showing the most associated TCRs and HLA-C alleles the fewest. Only TCR beta chains were sequenced in this cohort, and the absence of alpha or paired-chain data limited detectable features. Immune exposure information for the cohort was limited to CMV serostatus. A total of around 150 TCR beta chains were listed by the study as associated with cytomegalovirus. Correlated functional status among segregating V segments might be attributable to linkage disequilibrium, but an unknown experimental factor could not be ruled out. A later genetic analysis reported fewer N-insertions in productive TCRs among donors in an Asian-associated ancestry cluster than the roughly 640-donor mean. Roughly uniform sequencing depth across donors was assumed in presence/absence analyses, although this assumption may not hold. Because HLA typing was missing for some donors at each locus, association tests included only the typed subset. The earlier analysis of 450 to 700 of the donors excluded approximately 15 rarely observed V segments, including chromosome 9 orphons, because counts were too low. The classifier was reported to diagnose cytomegalovirus status with high specificity and sensitivity in both the original and validation cohorts. The 87-base-pair reads could not distinguish some IMGT-functional V segments, including TRBV6-2 and TRBV6-3, so those segments were excluded.

The cohort was made up of 500 to 800 healthy bone marrow donors. Cohort members were all nominally healthy when sampled, although unrecorded immune exposures were likely present. The donor tested CMV seropositive, placing the donor among the 289 seropositive members of the cohort. A peripheral blood sample was provided by each donor, and peripheral blood mononuclear cells were used for TCR beta sequencing. The Qiagen DNeasy Blood Extraction Kit was used to extract genomic DNA from the blood cell samples. To prepare the library, the immunoSEQ multiplex PCR assay was applied. For the multiplex PCR, a mixture combining 60 forward primers for TCR Vbeta segments and 13 reverse primers for TCR Jbeta segments was used. The CDR3 region of rearranged TCR beta genes was amplified from genomic DNA with a multiplex PCR assay. The Illumina HiSeq System was used to sequence the amplified TCR beta libraries as 87-base-pair reads. On the authors' methods: In a later analysis, some 80 million unique TCR beta chains were counted across the roughly 610 repertoires, and some 10 million of these chains were shared by at least two donors. Raw reads were error-corrected and collapsed into unique sequences by a nearest-neighbor algorithm in which closely related sequences were merged to remove PCR and sequencing errors. Alignment of CDR3 sequences to IMGT reference sequences was used to assign V, D and J gene segments. Each retained sequence needed at least a six-nucleotide match to both a V gene segment and a J gene segment. Rearrangements were classified as productive when the CDR3 lacked stop codons and remained in frame with V and J, and all other rearrangements were classified as non-productive. CDR3 was defined by IMGT convention, running from the second conserved V-encoded cysteine to the conserved J-encoded phenylalanine. The earlier analysis of about 560 of the donors excluded any sequence lacking an unambiguous match to a single V gene segment. An earlier analysis of several hundred of the donors classified V segments as functional when productive rearrangements were above 56.7% and as segregating when the standard deviation between donors was above 5%. A statistical classification framework was built for diagnosing cytomegalovirus status from the catalog of TCR beta chain sequences. In a later analysis, TCR nucleotide sequences were compared against IMGT/GENE-DB human TR gene sequences so that V and J genes could be assigned. The TCRdist pipeline was used in a later analysis to assign CDR3 sequences and most-parsimonious VDJ recombination scenarios. A later analysis defined each TCR beta chain by its CDR3 amino acid sequence plus V-gene family, and excluded reads lacking a unique V-gene family. To address suspected cross-contamination and a sequencing artifact, a later analysis removed roughly 640 highly shared, low-generation-probability nucleotide sequences. In a later analysis, a clonal expansion index was calculated for each public chain from normalized within-repertoire ranks of inferred template counts. A later analysis computed generation probabilities with a VDJ recombination model fitted to out-of-frame rearrangements, and checked the results against IGoR. A later analysis scored TCR-TCR, TCR-HLA and TCR-CMV co-occurrence with hypergeometric tests, applying a repertoire-size bias correction to TCR pairs. In a later analysis, false discovery rates were estimated by permuting HLA or CMV assignments 20 times. In a later analysis, co-occurring TCRs were grouped using DBSCAN, and TCRdist sequence similarity was added for clustering within HLA-allele-positive subsets. For co-occurrence clustering, repertoires with fewer than 30,000 or more than 120,000 public chains were excluded, along with about five repertoires with anomalous nucleotide sharing. The source is immuneACCESS, and TCRdb retained only in-frame sequences with V and J called. Part of the clones is not carried over; for the studies checked, unresolved V genes explain less than half of this, and the remainder is unexplained. V and J calls and clone size are as listed in that table; D and trimming were resolved from the DNA. For this sample there are tens of thousands of clones; under 80% appear just once. Clones ranked in the top ten supply 4% to 5% of the sample.

From the cysteine up to the phenylalanine, the CDR3 has a length of 15 residues. Just CDR3 DNA is preserved here, 45 bases in frame from base 1. Clipping removes 5 bases from V and 13 bases from J, with 11 as the unmatched junction base count. As encoded in the germline V gene, CDR1 is SGHVS while CDR2 is FQNEAQ. In its sample, this clone was seen a few times. Its target antigen remains unknown. Base-call qualities are not available, and no considerably larger clone is one nucleotide away. Sequencing was performed on PBMCs. The sequence came from a man aged 55 to 70 in good health and CMV-seropositive. This sequence uses TRBV7-8 and TRBJ2-1; TRBD2 fits 13 bases in the junction. The CDR3 region has the sequence CASSAQSTSGGVQFF. The sequence in DNA is TGTGCCAGCAGCGCCCAATCCACTAGCGGGGGGGTTCAGTTCTTC.